One T cell receptor beta chain is described in this entry. Germline-derived CDR1 and CDR2 are MNHNS and SASEGT. The CDR3 extends over 13 amino acids. Trimming took 5 bases from V and 4 from J; bases not matched to a gene: 1. These data belong to a study of CD4 and CD8 cells across lung adenocarcinoma regions. Using its own MiXCR run on the PCR reads, TCRdb lists one record per CDR3 protein. The sample holds 7,500 to 9,000 distinct CDR3 sequences, roughly 54% seen once. The patients had localized lung adenocarcinoma, a non-small cell subtype. Sequenced material: CD4+ T cells from the center of a lung tumor. The receptor's source is a female donor with lung adenocarcinoma. The CD4 and CD8 labels of this study may be unreliable. This chain links TRBV6-1 with TRBJ2-5; 10 bases align to TRBD1. The CDR3 here is CASSRDRGETQYF. For the CDR3, the DNA is TGTGCCAGCAGTAGGGACAGGGGAGAGACCCAGTACTTC.